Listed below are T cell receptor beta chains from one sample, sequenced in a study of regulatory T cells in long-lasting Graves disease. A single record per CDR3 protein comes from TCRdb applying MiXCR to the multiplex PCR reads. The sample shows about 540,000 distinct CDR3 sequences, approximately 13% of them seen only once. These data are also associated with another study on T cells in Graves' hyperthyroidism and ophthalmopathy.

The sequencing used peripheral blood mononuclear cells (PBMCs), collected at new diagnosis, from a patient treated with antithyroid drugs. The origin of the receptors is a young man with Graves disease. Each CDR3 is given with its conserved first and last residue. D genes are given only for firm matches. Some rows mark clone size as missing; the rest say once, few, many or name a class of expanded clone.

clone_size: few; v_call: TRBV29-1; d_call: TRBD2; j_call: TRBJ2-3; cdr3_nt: TGCAGCGCGTATAGGACTAGCGTAGGGGATACGCAGTATTTT; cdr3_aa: CSAYRTSVGDTQYF
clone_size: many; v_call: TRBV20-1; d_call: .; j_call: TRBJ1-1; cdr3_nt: TGCAGTGCTAGTGTCCCAGCGACTCCGAACACTGAAGCTTTCTTT; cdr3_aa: CSASVPATPNTEAFF
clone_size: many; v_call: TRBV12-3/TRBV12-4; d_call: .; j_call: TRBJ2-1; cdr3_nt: TGTGCCAGCAGCCCCCCCGGGACACAAACCTATGGTGAGCAGTTCTTC; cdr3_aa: CASSPPGTQTYGEQFF
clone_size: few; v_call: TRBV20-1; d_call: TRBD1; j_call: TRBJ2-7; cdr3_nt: TGCAGTGCTTTTCCGGGACAGAAGGAACGCGAGCAGTACTTC; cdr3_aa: CSAFPGQKEREQYF
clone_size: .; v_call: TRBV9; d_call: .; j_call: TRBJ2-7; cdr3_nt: TGTGCCAGCAGCGTAGCGGGGATCACCTACGAGCAGTACTTC; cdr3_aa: CASSVAGITYEQYF
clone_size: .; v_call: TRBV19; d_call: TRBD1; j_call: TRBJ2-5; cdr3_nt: TGTGCCAGTAACCTTCCAGGGGGTTCTTCAGAGACCCAGTACTTC; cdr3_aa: CASNLPGGSSETQYF
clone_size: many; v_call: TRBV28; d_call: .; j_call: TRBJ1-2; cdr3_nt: TGTGCCAGCAGAGCGGCCCCAACGGAGTATGGCTACACCTTC; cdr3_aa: CASRAAPTEYGYTF
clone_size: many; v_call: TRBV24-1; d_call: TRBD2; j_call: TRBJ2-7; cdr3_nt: TGTGCCACCCAACTAGCGGGAGGCTACGAGCAGTACTTC; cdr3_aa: CATQLAGGYEQYF
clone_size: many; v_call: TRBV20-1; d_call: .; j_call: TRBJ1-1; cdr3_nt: TGCAGTGCTCGCGGATCGTACGTAGACACTGAAGCTTTCTTT; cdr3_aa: CSARGSYVDTEAFF
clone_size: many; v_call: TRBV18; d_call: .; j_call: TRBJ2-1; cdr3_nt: TGTGCCAGCTCACCCGGACTGGCACACAATGAGCAGTTCTTC; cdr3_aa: CASSPGLAHNEQFF
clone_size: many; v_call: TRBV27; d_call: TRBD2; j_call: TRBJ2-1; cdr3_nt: TGTGCCAGCAGTTTGGCGGGAGGGTTGCAGTTCTTC; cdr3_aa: CASSLAGGLQFF
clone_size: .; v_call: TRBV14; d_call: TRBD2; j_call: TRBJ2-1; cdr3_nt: TGTGCCAGCAGCCAAGAACTAGCGGGAGTTGAGCAGTTCTTC; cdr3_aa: CASSQELAGVEQFF
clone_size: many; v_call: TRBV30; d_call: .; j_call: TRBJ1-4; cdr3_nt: TGTGCCTTGAGACAGTCTTATGAAAAACTGTTTTTT; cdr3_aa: CALRQSYEKLFF
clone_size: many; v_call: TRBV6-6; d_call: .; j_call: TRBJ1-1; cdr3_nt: TGTGCCAGCAGTTACTCGGAGGGTTTGGCTACAAACACTGAAGCTTTCTTT; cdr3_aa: CASSYSEGLATNTEAFF
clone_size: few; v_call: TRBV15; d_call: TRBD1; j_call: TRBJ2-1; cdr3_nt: TGTGCCACCAGCAAACAGGGGGCGTTCGATGAGCAGTTCTTC; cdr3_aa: CATSKQGAFDEQFF
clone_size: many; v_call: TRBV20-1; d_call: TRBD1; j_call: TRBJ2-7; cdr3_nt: TGCAGTGCTAGCCTGGGGGACAGGGGCGAGCAGTACTTC; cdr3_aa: CSASLGDRGEQYF
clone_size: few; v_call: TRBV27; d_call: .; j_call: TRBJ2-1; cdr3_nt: TGTGCCAGCAGTTTAAGGTCGCCGTCTGCCCCCAATGAGCAGTTCTTC; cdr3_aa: CASSLRSPSAPNEQFF